What follows is one T cell receptor beta chain and its context. Germline lookup yields CDR1 MNHNS and CDR2 SASEGT. The junction had 4 bases not matched to a gene; V was cut back by 2 bases and J by 4 bases. The CDR3 sequence is 17 residues long. This sample is part of a study of blood T cell repertoires in COVID-19. Study details: Whether acute or convalescent, the COVID-19 samples came from the United States, Italy and Spain. PBMCs, B-cell-depleted T cells, or T cells were the source of the cDNA or gDNA that made up the material.

In the study's own analysis: It was from reference gene primer amplification that nucleated cell counts were estimated. Produced via immunoSEQ multiplex PCR; TCRdb's table is partial and in-frame only. The D gene and trimming were derived from the DNA, and the V and J assignments and clone size from that table. The data hold about 78,000 clones, with about 90% observed a single time. The sample taken for sequencing was peripheral blood. The receptor's source is a woman between 50 and 59 years old in a cohort sampled during active COVID-19. The J gene is TRBJ2-1, the V gene TRBV6-1; 14 bases are shared with TRBD2. The CDR3 sequence: CASSERLAGGLYNEQFF. The CDR3 region has the DNA TGTGCCAGCAGTGAACGACTAGCGGGAGGGTTATACAATGAGCAGTTCTTC.